This entry lists 9 T cell receptor beta chains sequenced from one sample in a study of CXCR3-negative and CXCR3-positive naive CD8 T cells. 5' RACE with UMI labels generated the TRB cDNA libraries. TCRdb reprocessed the 5' RACE reads and stores each CDR3 protein as one record, lacking DNA. The sample data list 70,000 to 95,000 distinct CDR3 sequences. Sequencing input: naive CXCR3- CD8+ T cells from blood. Subset given: CD45RO-CCR7+CD27+CD95- naive CD8+ T cells lacking CXCR3 (TNR3-). The receptor set was obtained from a human donor in good health. Some clones in this sample may be carry-over from other donors' samples.

The CDR3 spells CASSEGLAGGPKTETQYF. The V call is TRBV2, the J call TRBJ2-5; the D call of TRBD2 rests on TCRdb alone, since no DNA is present to check it. CDR1 is SNHLY, CDR2 FYNNEI, per germline. This CDR3 region has 18 residues.

This chain's CDR3 is CASSLVQVQHLGSNQPQHF. The chain employs TRBV7-2 and TRBJ1-5; the TRBD1 assignment by TCRdb is unverifiable without DNA. Per germline, CDR1 SGHTA and CDR2 FQGNSA. The CDR3 loop spans 19 amino acids.

This chain connects TRBV10-3 to TRBJ2-7; TCRdb proposes TRBD2, but this gene call is untestable without DNA. Germline-derived CDR1 and CDR2 are ENHRY and SYGVKD. There are 17 residues in the CDR3. This CDR3 is CAISDGGLREGDYEQYF.

V is TRBV10-1 and J is TRBJ2-3; TCRdb gives TRBD1 as the D gene, but with no DNA this cannot be confirmed. This CDR3 is 17 amino acids long. The germline V gene has CDR1 WNHNN and CDR2 SYGVQD (reference sequence). The CDR3 sequence is CASSEPGQGISTDTQYF.

The chain links TRBV7-2 to TRBJ2-3; TCRdb gives TRBD1 as the D gene, but with no DNA this cannot be confirmed. This CDR3 spans 15 amino acids. Germline values: CDR1 SGHTA, CDR2 FQGNSA. Here the CDR3 reads CASSSPRGGTDTQYF.

V gene TRBV19 combines with J gene TRBJ2-2; TCRdb names TRBD1, which stays unverified in the absence of DNA. CDR1 and CDR2 from the germline V gene are LNHDA and SQIVND (reference sequence). CDR3 length: 15 residues. CDR3 loop: CASTPRGGTTGELFF.

The chain recombines TRBV7-9 with TRBJ2-7. The CDR3 covers 13 residues. Germline CDR1 and CDR2: SEHNR and FQNEAQ (reference sequence). The CDR3: CASSQGGAYEQYF.

The chain couples TRBV7-6 to TRBJ2-3; TCRdb indicates TRBD1, and absent DNA this call remains unverified. The germline gives CDR1 SGHVS, CDR2 FNYEAQ. CDR3 size: 16 residues. Here the CDR3 reads CASTSLYGTSTDTQYF.

The chain recombines TRBV7-9 with TRBJ1-1; TCRdb lists TRBD1, though no DNA is available to test this call. Germline CDR1 is SEHNR and CDR2 is FQNEAQ (reference sequence). CDR3 size: 14 residues. The CDR3 loop is CASSPLASNTEAFF.